Sequencing of this TCR beta chain was carried out in a study of CD8 T cells in Susac syndrome. Study-wide results and limits: In its TCR sequencing and HLA analysis, the study acknowledged that the number of individuals was relatively small.

In regard to this clonotype: The target antigen is unknown.

Trimming pared 3 bases from V and 2 bases from J, leaving 7 bases between. Germline V gives CDR1 KGHSH, CDR2 LQKENI. The CDR3 has 13 residues. After extraction with the RNeasy kit, 0.5 to 1 ug of the RNA was reverse transcribed using random hexamers. The TCR beta CDR3 was amplified by immunoSEQ multiplex PCR across 54 Vbeta, 13 Jbeta. TCRdb re-derived calls from the immunoSEQ multiplex PCR reads in MiXCR, one entry per CDR3 protein. The sample lists about 180,000 distinct CDR3 sequences, approximately 93% occurring once. The chain recombines TRBV18 with TRBJ1-2; the D is unclear. Sequencing was carried out using CD4+ T cells from PBMCs. This receptor was identified in a human donor with multiple sclerosis. The CDR3 DNA follows: TGTGCCAGCTCACCCGACGGCAACTATGGCTACACCTTC. Amino acids: CASSPDGNYGYTF. Full variable domain (remainder filled in from reference TRBV18 and TRBJ1-2): NAGVMQNPRHLVRRRGQEARLRCSPMKGHSHVYWYRQLPEEGLKFMVYLQKENIIDESGMPKERFSAEFPKEGPSILRIQQVVRGDSAAYFCASSPDGNYGYTFGSGTRLTVV.